The 29 T cell receptor beta chains below were found in one sample sequenced in a study of cytomegalovirus exposure and HLA in healthy donors. 13 Jbeta primers and 60 Vbeta primers were used for the PCR. Using immunoSEQ multiplex PCR, the repertoire was profiled, and TCRdb retains in-frame clones only, with some absent. The repertoire consists of roughly 200,000 clones, with under 85% occurring once and the leading ten covering roughly 3%. The sample was PBMCs. These receptor sequences come from a male donor in good health and CMV-seronegative.

The chain couples TRBV4-3 to TRBJ2-1, with 11 nucleotides matching TRBD2. Germline loops: CDR1 LGHNA, CDR2 YSLEER. CDR3 length equals 18 residues. Trimming cost V 0 bases and J 1 base; bases outside gene matches: 5. The CDR3 nucleotides read TGCGCCAGCAGCCAAGAGCCGGGACTAGCGGATTCCTACAATGAGCAGTTCTTC. Its protein is CASSQEPGLADSYNEQFF.

The chain employs TRBV9 and TRBJ1-5; D unclear. Germline V gene data show CDR1 as SGDLS and CDR2 as YYNGEE. The CDR3 totals 16 residues. The V and J ends lost 0 bases and 2 bases respectively, with 12 bases between them. The CDR3, as DNA: TGTGCCAGCAGCGTAGGTGCAGTCCTGGGCAATCAGCCCCAGCATTTT. It is translated as CASSVGAVLGNQPQHF.

The chain couples TRBV30 to TRBJ1-5, with D maybe TRBD1 (5 bases). The CDR3 runs 13 residues. V was shortened by 0 bases and J by 9 bases, with 12 bases between the two germline ends. From germline, CDR1 is GTSNPN and CDR2 SVGIG (reference sequence). DNA for the CDR3: TGTGCCTGGAGTGTACGGGGCGGGGGGCCCCAGCATTTT. Amino acids: CAWSVRGGGPQHF.

The gene calls are TRBV7-9 and TRBJ1-1; 9 nucleotides agree with TRBD1. CDR3 length: 16 amino acids. Per the germline V gene, CDR1 is SEHNR and CDR2 is FQNEAQ (reference sequence). V lost 5 bases and J lost 7; bases outside the gene matches: 14. The CDR3, as DNA: TGTGCCAGCAGCCTAACTACAGGGGGCGGGGGAGGTGAAGCTTTCTTT. It yields the protein CASSLTTGGGGGEAFF.

The V call is TRBV7-9, the J call TRBJ2-1; no definite D call. Between the trimmed V and J ends, which lost 5 bases and 7 bases, there was a span of 9 bases. Germline V gene lookup returns CDR1 SEHNR and CDR2 FQNEAQ (reference sequence). This CDR3 region has 12 residues. CDR3 region: CASSPRNNEQFF. In nucleotides, the CDR3 is TGTGCCAGCAGCCCCAGAAATAATGAGCAGTTCTTC. The whole variable domain, remainder taken from reference TRBV7-9 and TRBJ2-1, is DTGVSQNPRHKITKRGQNVTFRCDPISEHNRLYWYRQTLGQGPEFLTYFQNEAQLEKSRLLSDRFSAERPKGSFSTLEIQRTEQGDSAMYLCASSPRNNEQFFGPGTRLTVL.

This chain uses TRBV6-6 with TRBJ2-1; 11 nucleotides align to TRBD2. This CDR3 has 16 amino acids. Germline lookup yields CDR1 MNHNY and CDR2 SVGAGI (reference sequence). Trimming removed 2 bases from V and 6 bases from J; junction bases left unmatched: 6. The CDR3 region is CASSYRSSGRSNEQFF. CDR3 DNA sequence: TGTGCCAGCAGTTACAGGTCTAGCGGGAGGTCCAATGAGCAGTTCTTC.

The V call is TRBV14, the J call TRBJ2-1; 10 bases fit TRBD2. The length of the CDR3 is 15 residues. The V and J ends lost 6 bases and 4 bases, in that order; junction bases with no gene match: 6. Germline CDR1 SGHDN, CDR2 FVKESK. The CDR3 sequence is CASRPTSGFYNEQFF. CDR3 nucleotides: TGTGCCAGCAGGCCGACTAGCGGGTTTTACAATGAGCAGTTCTTC.

This clone was observed a handful of times. J is TRBJ2-1 and V is TRBV30; D unclear. Between the trimmed V and J ends, which lost 0 bases and 0 bases, there was a span of 9 bases. Germline lookup yields CDR1 GTSNPN and CDR2 SVGIG (reference sequence). The CDR3 length is 15 residues. The CDR3 loop reads CAWSVQSSSYNEQFF. For the CDR3, the DNA is TGTGCCTGGAGTGTACAGTCCTCCTCCTACAATGAGCAGTTCTTC.

This clone was observed once. The chain couples TRBV18 to TRBJ1-4, with 8 bases aligning to TRBD1. The germline gives CDR1 KGHSH, CDR2 LQKENI. The V segment lost 3 bases and the J segment 5 bases; nucleotides outside the gene matches: 2. The CDR3 sequence is 14 residues long. The CDR3 DNA sequence: TGTGCCAGCTCACCCCGGACAGGGAATGAAAAACTGTTTTTT. The encoded protein is CASSPRTGNEKLFF.

The chain carries TRBV2 and TRBJ2-2; 13 bases are a match to TRBD2. Unmatched junction bases numbered 9, after V lost 7 bases and J lost 4 bases. This CDR3 is built from 17 residues. CDR1 is SNHLY, CDR2 FYNNEI, per germline. Here the CDR3 reads CASNPARTSGGTGELFF. The CDR3 DNA follows: TGTGCCAGCAACCCGGCTCGGACTAGCGGGGGCACCGGGGAGCTGTTTTTT.

The gene calls are TRBV29-1 and TRBJ1-3; TRBD1 aligns across 10 bases. This CDR3 region has 11 residues. Germline CDR1 and CDR2: SQVTM and ANQGSEA. Unmatched junction bases numbered 2, after V lost 6 bases and J lost 9 bases. CDR3 region: CSVGQGPTIYF. CDR3 nucleotide sequence: TGCAGCGTGGGACAGGGGCCCACCATATATTTT.

The chain is built from TRBV5-1 and TRBJ1-1; D unclear. V was cut by 3 bases and J by 0 bases, with 9 bases left in between. The CDR3 runs 14 residues. Germline V lookup: CDR1 SGHRS, CDR2 YFSETQ. The CDR3 DNA follows: TGCGCCAGCAGCTATACAGCTTTGAACACTGAAGCTTTCTTT. Encoded protein: CASSYTALNTEAFF.

The V gene is TRBV6-1, the J gene TRBJ1-1, with TRBD1 as a possible D gene (5 bases). Germline-derived CDR1 and CDR2 are MNHNS and SASEGT. The CDR3 is 13 residues long. The V end lost 6 bases, the J end lost 5 bases, and 13 bases lay between the germline ends. The CDR3 loop reads CASSPGGVTEAFF. Written as DNA, the CDR3 is TGTGCCAGCAGCCCGGGGGGGGTAACTGAAGCTTTCTTT.

V usage is TRBV6-1 and J usage is TRBJ1-5; TRBD1 matches 7 bases. Trimming removed 5 bases from V and 6 bases from J; junction bases left unmatched: 10. The CDR3 runs to 15 residues. Germline V gives CDR1 MNHNS, CDR2 SASEGT. The DNA for the CDR3 is TGTGCCAGCAGTATTCGACAGGGCGGTAGTCAGCCCCAGCATTTT. Its translation: CASSIRQGGSQPQHF.

The chain has TRBV28 and TRBJ2-4, with 13 bases lining up with TRBD2. The V gene end was trimmed by 6 bases and the J gene end by 8 bases; junction bases not matched to a gene: 7. The CDR3 covers 15 residues. CDR1 is MDHEN, CDR2 SYDVKM, per germline. The CDR3 here is CASRTGTSGIDIQYF. CDR3 bases: TGTGCCAGCAGAACCGGGACTAGCGGGATTGACATTCAGTACTTC.

The chain uses TRBV7-2 and TRBJ2-5; 11 bases map to TRBD2. The CDR3 length is 15 residues. Trimming took 4 bases from V and 4 from J; bases not matched to a gene: 5. Per germline, CDR1 SGHTA and CDR2 FQGNSA. The DNA of the CDR3 is TGTGCCAGCAGCTGGACTAGCGGGTCACGAGAGACCCAGTACTTC. Its protein product is CASSWTSGSRETQYF.

This clone has only a few counts. CDR3 in amino acids: CAWSAQGYEQYF. Here the CDR3 DNA reads TGTGCCTGGAGTGCTCAGGGCTACGAGCAGTACTTC. J is TRBJ2-7 and V is TRBV30; TRBD1 is a possible D gene (5 bases). Germline lookup yields CDR1 GTSNPN and CDR2 SVGIG (reference sequence). There are 12 residues in the CDR3. The ends were cut back, 1 base at V and 3 bases at J, with 7 bases in the middle.

The J gene is TRBJ1-2, the V gene TRBV10-3; D gene ambiguous. Trimming took off 0 bases at V and 2 bases at J, with 7 bases between the two ends. The CDR3 extends over 14 amino acids. CDR1 and CDR2 from the germline V gene are ENHRY and SYGVKD. DNA for the CDR3: TGTGCCATCAGTGAGTCGAGCCAAAACTATGGCTACACCTTC. The encoded protein is CAISESSQNYGYTF.

This clone is a singleton in its sample. The gene calls are TRBV9 and TRBJ1-5; no clear D gene. Germline V gene data show CDR1 as SGDLS and CDR2 as YYNGEE. Trimming took 0 bases from V and 5 from J, leaving 12 bases between them. This CDR3 spans 15 amino acids. Here the CDR3 reads CASSVGDGGYQPQHF. The CDR3 DNA follows: TGTGCCAGCAGCGTAGGAGACGGAGGATATCAGCCCCAGCATTTT.

The gene calls are TRBV6-5 and TRBJ2-7, with TRBD1 matching over 9 bases. From germline, CDR1 is MNHEY and CDR2 SVGAGI. CDR3 length: 15 amino acids. The trim removed 0 bases at V and 5 bases at J, leaving 5 bases unmatched. For the CDR3, the DNA is TGTGCCAGCAGTTACTCGGGGACAGGGTCCCACGAGCAGTACTTC. This sequence encodes CASSYSGTGSHEQYF.

The rearrangement uses TRBV6-6 and TRBJ1-2; 7 nucleotides line up with TRBD1. The CDR3 contains 14 residues. V gave up 0 bases and J gave up 3 bases; unmatched junction bases: 1. CDR1 and CDR2 (germline): MNHNY, SVGAGI (reference sequence). CDR3 DNA: TGTGCCAGCAGTTACTCGACAGGGCACTATGGCTACACCTTC. Translating gives CASSYSTGHYGYTF.

The chain links TRBV2 to TRBJ1-2; D unclear. The germline V and J ends were trimmed by 7 bases and 9 bases, with 18 bases remaining between them. The CDR3 covers 13 residues. CDR1 SNHLY and CDR2 FYNNEI come from the germline V gene. This CDR3 is CASISGEGRSYTF. The CDR3 DNA is TGTGCCAGCATTTCCGGGGAAGGTCGGAGCTACACCTTC.

Only one count was recorded for this clone. V gene TRBV7-9 combines with J gene TRBJ2-7; D might be TRBD2 (6 bases). The V and J ends lost 8 bases and 0 bases respectively, with 14 bases between them. The CDR3 is 14 residues long. Looked up from germline, CDR1 is SEHNR and CDR2 is FQNEAQ (reference sequence). Written as DNA, the CDR3 is TGTGCCAGCCTGGATGGGGGGAGCTCCTACGAGCAGTACTTC. Its protein is CASLDGGSSYEQYF.

This sequence joins TRBV10-3 and TRBJ1-6; possibly TRBD1 for D (5 bases). CDR1 ENHRY and CDR2 SYGVKD come from the germline V gene. This CDR3 contains 18 residues. V lost 4 bases and J lost 0, with 16 bases in between. The CDR3 loop reads CAISGRGPKSSYNSPLHF. As DNA, the CDR3 is TGTGCCATCAGTGGGAGGGGACCGAAGAGCTCCTATAATTCACCCCTCCACTTT.

The chain combines TRBV5-6 with TRBJ2-7; 8 bases align to TRBD1. Trimming at V came to 1 base and at J to 4 bases, leaving 16 bases not matched to a gene. The CDR3 sequence is 18 residues long. Looked up from germline, CDR1 is SGHDT and CDR2 is YYEEEE. The CDR3 loop reads CASSLLRRGHLRNYEQYF. The CDR3 DNA reads TGTGCCAGCAGCTTGTTACGCAGGGGGCATCTAAGGAATTACGAGCAGTACTTC.

The genes are TRBV6-5 and TRBJ2-7, with 9 bases identical to TRBD2. Germline V gene data show CDR1 as MNHEY and CDR2 as SVGAGI. The CDR3 runs 13 residues. V dropped 8 bases and J dropped 7; count of bases not matched to a gene: 9. CDR3 in DNA: TGTGCCAGCCAGAGGCGGGAGGGTTGGGAGCAGTACTTC. It translates to CASQRREGWEQYF.

The chain combines TRBV4-2 with TRBJ1-1, with 7 positions matching TRBD1. J lost 3 bases, V lost 3 bases, and 10 bases had no gene match. The germline gives CDR1 LGHNA, CDR2 YNFKEQ. The CDR3 is 16 residues long. The CDR3 loop is CASSQDADRVDTEAFF. CDR3 nucleotides: TGTGCCAGCAGCCAGGACGCCGACAGGGTTGACACTGAAGCTTTCTTT.

This chain connects TRBV5-5 to TRBJ2-7; perhaps TRBD1 as D (6 bases). Germline V gene lookup returns CDR1 SGHKS and CDR2 YYEKEE (reference sequence). Trimming removed 4 bases at V and 2 bases at J, with 19 bases between. The CDR3 has 16 residues. CDR3 nucleotide sequence: TGTGCCAGCAGCCCTTCTGGAGGACAGCCAACCTACGAGCAGTACTTC. Translated: CASSPSGGQPTYEQYF.

On this clone itself: Sequence at one end of the junction differs from germline and may be a read error. The chain couples TRBV10-3 to TRBJ2-1; no firm D call. The CDR3 runs 13 residues. Germline V gene data show CDR1 as ENHRY and CDR2 as SYGVKD. CDR3 sequence reads: CAISESSHNEQFF. The CDR3 DNA follows: TGTGCCATCAGTGAGTCCTCCCACAATGAGCAGTTCTTC.